What follows are 26 T cell receptor beta chains derived from one specimen sequenced in a study of blood T cell repertoires in COVID-19. This table comes from immunoSEQ multiplex PCR, and its TCRdb copy is limited to in-frame clones, with some not included. The sample holds 200,000 to 250,000 clones, about 82% seen once. The sequenced sample consisted of peripheral blood. The receptor source for this set is a woman aged 65 to 85 with COVID-19, enrolled during active disease.

V usage is TRBV7-3 and J usage is TRBJ1-1, with 8 bases that match TRBD1. Germline CDR1 reads SGHTA; CDR2 reads FQGTGA. This CDR3 has 18 residues. Trimming took 2 bases from V and 3 from J; bases not matched to a gene: 14. The CDR3 DNA is TGTGCCAGCAGCTTAGCCCCACCCGGACAGGGCCCTCACACTGAAGCTTTCTTT. Its protein product is CASSLAPPGQGPHTEAFF.

The chain carries TRBV11-3 and TRBJ2-3; 8 nucleotides line up with TRBD1. CDR3 length: 15 amino acids. Looked up from germline, CDR1 is SGHNT and CDR2 is YENEEA. The J segment lost 3 bases and the V segment lost 5 bases, leaving 7 bases of the junction unmatched. In nucleotides, the CDR3 is TGTGCCAGCAGCCAATTCAGGGGGCAGACAGATACGCAGTATTTT. This codes for CASSQFRGQTDTQYF.

The gene calls are TRBV6-4 and TRBJ2-3; 14 nucleotides align to TRBD2. V gave up 4 bases and J gave up 5 bases; unmatched junction bases: 2. This CDR3 is built from 15 residues. From germline, CDR1 is MRHNA and CDR2 SNTAGT. In DNA form, the CDR3 reads TGTGCCAGCAGTGCTGGGACTAGCGGGGGAGATACGCAGTATTTT. It specifies CASSAGTSGGDTQYF.

The chain combines TRBV15 with TRBJ1-2; tentatively, D is TRBD1 (5 bases). The ends were cut back, 2 bases at V and 0 bases at J, with 13 bases in the middle. The CDR3 extends over 16 amino acids. Per the germline V gene, CDR1 is LNHNV and CDR2 is YYDKDF (reference sequence). The CDR3 DNA reads TGTGCCACCAGCAGATCCCTTCAGGGAACTAACTATGGCTACACCTTC. This sequence encodes CATSRSLQGTNYGYTF.

The chain joins TRBV25-1 to TRBJ2-7; possible D gene TRBD1, 6 bases. V was trimmed by 2 bases and J by 2 bases, leaving 10 bases between them. CDR3 length: 14 amino acids. CDR1 is MGHDK, CDR2 SYGVNS, per germline. The CDR3 loop is CASSEPAGAYEQYF. In DNA form, the CDR3 reads TGTGCCAGCAGTGAACCGGCAGGGGCCTACGAGCAGTACTTC.

This clone was found once. This chain joins TRBV9 and TRBJ2-7; 12 bases align to TRBD2. Germline lookup yields CDR1 SGDLS and CDR2 YYNGEE. This CDR3 contains 16 residues. With 4 bases clipped from V and 1 base from J, the junction kept 6 bases outside the gene matches. The CDR3 coding sequence is TGTGCCAGCAGCAAACTCGGACTAGCGGGATCCTACGAGCAGTACTTC. Protein: CASSKLGLAGSYEQYF.

This clone was seen a single time. This sequence joins TRBV7-2 and TRBJ1-2; D unclear. Germline V CDR1 and CDR2: SGHTA, FQGNSA. This CDR3 has 16 residues. V lost 4 bases and J 4 bases, leaving 19 bases between the germline ends. The CDR3 is CASSSTNNPVAYGYTF. In nucleotides, the CDR3 is TGTGCCAGCAGCTCCACCAACAATCCCGTAGCCTATGGCTACACCTTC. Full variable domain (remainder filled in from reference TRBV7-2 and TRBJ1-2): GAGVSQSPSNKVTEKGKDVELRCDPISGHTALYWYRQSLGQGLEFLIYFQGNSAPDKSGLPSDRFSAERTGGSVSTLTIQRTQQEDSAVYLCASSSTNNPVAYGYTFGSGTRLTVV.

Only a few counts were recorded for this clone. The gene calls are TRBV27 and TRBJ1-2; D is possibly TRBD1 (5 bases). Trimming stripped 4 bases from V and 8 bases from J, with 8 bases between. The CDR3 covers 11 residues. Germline CDR1 MNHEY, CDR2 SMNVEV (reference sequence). CDR3 DNA: TGTGCCAGCAGTTCCCAGGGCGGCTACACCTTC. Translating gives CASSSQGGYTF.

Here the CDR3 reads CASSLLPPLAGKAKNIQYF. CDR3 sequence (DNA): TGTGCCAGCAGTCTATTGCCGCCGTTAGCGGGAAAGGCCAAAAACATTCAGTACTTC. V and J are TRBV27 and TRBJ2-4; 8 positions match TRBD2. Germline lookup yields CDR1 MNHEY and CDR2 SMNVEV (reference sequence). The trim removed 5 bases at V and 1 base at J, leaving 16 bases unmatched. The CDR3 consists of 19 residues.

The rearrangement links TRBV6-5 to TRBJ2-1; 9 bases map to TRBD2. After removal of 0 bases from V and 8 bases from J, the junction contained 8 bases not matched to a gene. Germline V gives CDR1 MNHEY, CDR2 SVGAGI. This CDR3 is built from 16 residues. CDR3 protein: CASSYSGLAGLDEQFF. The CDR3 DNA reads TGTGCCAGCAGTTACTCGGGGCTAGCGGGACTGGATGAGCAGTTCTTC.

This clone was observed a handful of times. Different DNA sequences within this sample yield the same CDR3. The chain combines TRBV29-1 with TRBJ1-5; the match to TRBD1 covers 10 bases. CDR3 length equals 12 residues. CDR1 and CDR2 (germline): SQVTM, ANQGSEA. V lost 6 bases and J lost 4; bases outside the gene matches: 0. The CDR3 sequence: CSVGQGNQPQHF. The CDR3, as DNA: TGCAGCGTGGGACAGGGGAATCAGCCCCAGCATTTT.

This sequence joins TRBV7-2 and TRBJ1-3; a weak D match, TRBD1 (5 bases). Trimming stripped 1 base from V and 0 bases from J, with 16 bases between. Germline CDR1 and CDR2: SGHTA and FQGNSA. This CDR3 is 18 amino acids long. The CDR3 here is CASSLVGQGTNSGNTIYF. The CDR3 DNA follows: TGTGCCAGCAGCTTAGTAGGACAAGGGACTAACTCTGGAAACACCATATATTTT.

In its sample, this clone was seen a few times. The genes are TRBV11-3 and TRBJ2-5; TRBD2 is a possible D gene (6 bases). Germline V CDR1 and CDR2: SGHNT, YENEEA. The CDR3 is 16 residues long. The V and J ends lost 2 bases and 5 bases respectively, with 18 bases between them. Here the CDR3 DNA reads TGTGCCAGCAGCTTACGGTTAAGGGCCCGGGGGGAGACCCAGTACTTC. Translating it yields CASSLRLRARGETQYF.

This rearrangement joins TRBV14 to TRBJ1-6; TRBD1 might be the D (5 bases). The germline CDR1 and CDR2 sequences are SGHDN and FVKESK. The CDR3 spans 16 residues. V was trimmed by 1 base and J by 9 bases, leaving 16 bases between them. CDR3: CASSQGLPRGSSPLHF. The CDR3 bases are TGTGCCAGCAGCCAAGGACTCCCCCGGGGGAGTTCACCCCTCCACTTT.

This clone was seen just once. The V gene is TRBV18, the J gene TRBJ2-2; 9 bases align to TRBD1. Germline V gene sequence: CDR1 KGHSH, CDR2 LQKENI. The CDR3 loop spans 16 amino acids. The V gene end was trimmed by 1 base and the J gene end by 6 bases; junction bases not matched to a gene: 6. The CDR3 spells CASSPQGQGIPGELFF. The CDR3 region has the DNA TGTGCCAGCTCACCACAGGGACAGGGAATCCCCGGGGAGCTGTTTTTT.

The CDR3 DNA is TGTGCCAGCAGTTACTCCGGGACAGGAAGCTATGGCTACACCTTC. Encoded protein: CASSYSGTGSYGYTF. This chain uses TRBV28 with TRBJ1-2; TRBD1 matches at 8 bases. Germline lookup yields CDR1 MDHEN and CDR2 SYDVKM. The J segment lost 4 bases and the V segment lost 4 bases, leaving 8 bases of the junction unmatched. The CDR3 spans 15 residues.

This sequence joins TRBV5-4 and TRBJ1-3; the D is unclear. The CDR3 loop spans 15 amino acids. V lost 0 bases and J lost 4, with 11 bases in between. Germline lookup yields CDR1 SGHNT and CDR2 YYREEE (reference sequence). In nucleotides, the CDR3 is TGTGCCAGCAGCTTGGTTGGAGGGCGAGGAAACACCATATATTTT. It encodes CASSLVGGRGNTIYF.

This clone came up once. The rearrangement uses TRBV29-1 and TRBJ2-1; D is ambiguous. V lost 2 bases and J 6 bases, leaving 11 bases between the germline ends. Per germline, CDR1 SQVTM and CDR2 ANQGSEA. This CDR3 has 13 residues. CDR3 nucleotides: TGCAGCGTTGAAAAAGCGACGGGCAATGAGCAGTTCTTC. It yields the protein CSVEKATGNEQFF.

The V gene is TRBV4-2, the J gene TRBJ2-1; 11 bases map to TRBD1. The CDR3 runs to 16 residues. Germline CDR1 LGHNA, CDR2 YNFKEQ. V lost 3 bases and J lost 3; bases outside the gene matches: 4. The CDR3 DNA sequence: TGTGCCAGCAGCCAGCCGGGACAGGGGGTCTACAATGAGCAGTTCTTC. Its translation is CASSQPGQGVYNEQFF.

The chain is built from TRBV19 and TRBJ1-2; unclear D gene. The germline CDR1 and CDR2 sequences are LNHDA and SQIVND (reference sequence). The length of the CDR3 is 11 residues. V lost 3 bases and J lost 6, with 5 bases in between. CDR3 DNA: TGTGCCAGTAGTATTGCAGATGGCTACACCTTC. Protein: CASSIADGYTF. The variable domain in full, completed from reference TRBV19 and TRBJ1-2, reads DGGITQSPKYLFRKEGQNVTLSCEQNLNHDAMYWYRQDPGQGLRLIYYSQIVNDFQKGDIAEGYSVSREKKESFPLTVTSAQKNPTAFYLCASSIADGYTFGSGTRLTVV.

V usage is TRBV5-6 and J usage is TRBJ1-1; possible D gene TRBD1, 5 bases. Trimming removed 4 bases at V and 1 base at J, with 8 bases between. The V gene's germline CDR1 is SGHDT and CDR2 YYEEEE. This CDR3 spans 13 amino acids. The CDR3: CASSPTGNTEAFF. Here the CDR3 DNA reads TGTGCCAGCAGCCCCACAGGGAACACTGAAGCTTTCTTT. Full variable domain (outside the CDR3, taken from reference TRBV5-6 and TRBJ1-1): DAGVTQSPTHLIKTRGQQVTLRCSPKSGHDTVSWYQQALGQGPQFIFQYYEEEERQRGNFPDRFSGHQFPNYSSELNVNALLLGDSALYLCASSPTGNTEAFFGQGTRLTVV.

The V call is TRBV19, the J call TRBJ1-3; D is undetermined. The V gene lost 6 bases and the J gene lost 0 bases, with 6 bases spanning the gap. Looked up from germline, CDR1 is LNHDA and CDR2 is SQIVND (reference sequence). The CDR3 totals 13 residues. The CDR3 spells CASREGSGNTIYF. CDR3 sequence (DNA): TGTGCCAGTAGAGAGGGCTCTGGAAACACCATATATTTT.

This clone was found once. This chain links TRBV7-2 with TRBJ1-5; 11 nucleotides match TRBD1. The J segment lost 5 bases and the V segment lost 3 bases, leaving 3 bases of the junction unmatched. Germline values: CDR1 SGHTA, CDR2 FQGNSA. The CDR3 length is 15 residues. DNA for the CDR3: TGTGCCAGCAGCTTGGGGGGACAGGGGGATCAGCCCCAGCATTTT. Its translation is CASSLGGQGDQPQHF.

Here the CDR3 reads CASSSHGVNTEAFF. In nucleotides, the CDR3 is TGTGCCAGCAGCTCCCACGGGGTAAACACTGAAGCTTTCTTT. J is TRBJ1-1 and V is TRBV28, with D uncertain. The CDR3 covers 14 residues. V was trimmed by 6 bases and J by 2 bases, leaving 13 bases between them. Looked up from germline, CDR1 is MDHEN and CDR2 is SYDVKM.

V and J are TRBV6-5 and TRBJ1-5; D is unresolved. Trimming stripped 6 bases from V and 6 bases from J, with 12 bases between. CDR3 length: 13 amino acids. Germline V lookup: CDR1 MNHEY, CDR2 SVGAGI. This CDR3 reads CASRPSEVQPQHF. The CDR3 DNA reads TGTGCCAGCAGACCCAGTGAAGTTCAGCCCCAGCATTTT.

The V call is TRBV29-1, the J call TRBJ2-5; tentatively, D is TRBD1 (5 bases). V gave up 4 bases and J gave up 2 bases, with 20 bases separating them. Germline-derived CDR1 and CDR2 are SQVTM and ANQGSEA. The CDR3 is 16 residues long. In DNA form, the CDR3 reads TGCAGCGTTGGAGGAAGGCTCGACAGACAACAAGAGACCCAGTACTTC. Translation: CSVGGRLDRQQETQYF.